This T cell receptor (beta chain) was captured in a study of CD8+ T cells in alopecia areata (dated by TCRdb to the late 2010s). As for the study more broadly: Treated patients were enrolled in an open-label pilot trial of oral tofacitinib, 5 to 10 mg twice daily, for moderate-to-severe alopecia areata. Scalp clonality was compared across normal scalp (n=4), patchy alopecia areata scalp (n=8), and alopecia totalis/universalis scalp (n=8). The study used high-throughput TCRbeta sequencing to examine T cell clonal expansion in alopecia areata, in both the C3H/HeJ mouse model and human patients. Disease severity in treated patients was measured with the SALT score, which quantifies the percentage of affected scalp surface area. TCRbeta CDR3 regions were amplified by immunoSEQ multiplex PCR using 35 Vbeta forward and 13 Jbeta reverse primers. Tofacitinib-treated patients had biopsies at baseline and at 4 and 24 weeks of treatment, with a later scalp biopsy in several patients. Patients received tofacitinib for 6 to 18 months and were then followed off drug for 6 months to check for delayed response and recurrence. RNA was extracted with the PAXgene miRNA kit for fixed scalp, the miRNeasy kit for PBMCs, and the RNeasy kit for mouse skin. Human TCRbeta sequencing covered scalp tissue and sorted CD4+ and CD8+ peripheral blood T cells from patchy and totalis/universalis alopecia areata patients and healthy controls. Results the study describes overall, beyond this receptor: Unlike mouse skin, where gammadelta T cells dominate, normal human skin contains resident alphabeta T cells that get sequenced too, which complicates analysis of the scalp TCR repertoire. Lesional scalp, especially in alopecia totalis/universalis, showed higher clonality and more expanded CD8+ clones than normal scalp, suggesting antigenic drive. Because the treated cohort was small and had just a single nonresponder, larger studies are needed to establish links between baseline CD8+ expansion and response. Compared with mice, TCR sequences shared between patients were less clear, possibly partly because of HLA diversity across the patient population. Tofacitinib significantly decreased scalp clonality and the number of expanded CD8+ clones among the top 100 scalp clones. During tofacitinib treatment, many expanded lesional clones stuck around in both scalp and blood, and this persistence may partly explain why relapse happens after treatment is stopped.

This sample's time point label indicates: around 24 weeks on oral tofacitinib. Taken with the paper, the label for treatment or condition translates to: oral pan-JAK inhibitor, 5-10 mg twice daily. Lesional scalp punch biopsies and peripheral blood were obtained from alopecia areata patients. PBMCs were isolated by density centrifugation and stained for CD3, CD4 and CD8, and CD4+ and CD8+ T cells were sorted on a FACSAria. This clone came up many times. Its antigen specificity is not known. No much larger clone is present one base from it, and per-base qualities are unavailable. As encoded in the germline V gene, CDR1 is MDHEN while CDR2 is SYDVKM. From the cysteine through the phenylalanine, the CDR3 covers 15 amino acids. Of all the DNA, just the CDR3 is kept, 45 bases in frame from base 1. V is clipped by 3 bases and J by 0 bases, and the sequence between their germline boundaries is 11 bases long.

The library relied on the immunoSEQ multiplex PCR assay. For TCR sequencing, RNA was extracted from every sample and reverse transcribed into cDNA to serve as template. SuperScript III was used to make first-strand cDNA, primed with a 2:1 mix of oligo-dT and random hexamers. Amplification bias was assessed with a synthetic immune receptor repertoire, and residual bias was removed computationally. In the original analysis: Raw reads were preprocessed to remove errors, and CDR3 was defined according to IMGT conventions as the region from the conserved cysteine to phenylalanine. Clonality was computed as 1 minus the Shannon entropy, with the entropy normalized by log2 of the number of productive unique TCRs. CD4 or CD8 identity of scalp clones was inferred by cross-referencing scalp TCRbeta sequences with sorted blood CD4 and CD8 repertoires. What TCRdb holds here is the immuneACCESS table cut down to in-frame rearrangements. Part of the clones is not present; checked against another copy, under half of the missing clones reflect an unresolved V gene, and the others are unexplained. D and trimming come from the DNA, and the V and J calls and clone size come from that table. Present in this sample are about 200,000 clones, roughly 60% of which were seen just once. The ten largest clones add up to approximately 1% of the sample.

The sample here was CD4+ T cells sorted from blood, taken at week 24, from a patient treated with tofacitinib. The TCR sequence derives from a human donor with alopecia areata. Recombination linked TRBV28 to TRBJ1-1; TRBD1 is possibly the D segment (5 matching bases). For the CDR3, the sequence is CASSLDGGMNTEAFF. The sequenced DNA: TGTGCCAGCAGTTTGGACGGGGGAATGAACACTGAAGCTTTCTTT.